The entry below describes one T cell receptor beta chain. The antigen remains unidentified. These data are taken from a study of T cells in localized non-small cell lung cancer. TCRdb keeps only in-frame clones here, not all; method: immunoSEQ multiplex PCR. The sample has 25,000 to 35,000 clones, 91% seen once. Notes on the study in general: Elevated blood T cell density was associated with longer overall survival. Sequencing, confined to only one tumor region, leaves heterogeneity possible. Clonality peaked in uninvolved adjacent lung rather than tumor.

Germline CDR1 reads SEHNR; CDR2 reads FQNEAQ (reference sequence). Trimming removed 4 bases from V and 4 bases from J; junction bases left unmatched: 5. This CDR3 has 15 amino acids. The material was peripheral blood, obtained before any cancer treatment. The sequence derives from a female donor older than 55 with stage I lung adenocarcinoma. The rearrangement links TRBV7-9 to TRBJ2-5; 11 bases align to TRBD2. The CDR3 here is CASSSSGGSGETQYF. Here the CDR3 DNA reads TGTGCCAGCAGCTCTAGCGGGGGGTCGGGAGAGACCCAGTACTTC.